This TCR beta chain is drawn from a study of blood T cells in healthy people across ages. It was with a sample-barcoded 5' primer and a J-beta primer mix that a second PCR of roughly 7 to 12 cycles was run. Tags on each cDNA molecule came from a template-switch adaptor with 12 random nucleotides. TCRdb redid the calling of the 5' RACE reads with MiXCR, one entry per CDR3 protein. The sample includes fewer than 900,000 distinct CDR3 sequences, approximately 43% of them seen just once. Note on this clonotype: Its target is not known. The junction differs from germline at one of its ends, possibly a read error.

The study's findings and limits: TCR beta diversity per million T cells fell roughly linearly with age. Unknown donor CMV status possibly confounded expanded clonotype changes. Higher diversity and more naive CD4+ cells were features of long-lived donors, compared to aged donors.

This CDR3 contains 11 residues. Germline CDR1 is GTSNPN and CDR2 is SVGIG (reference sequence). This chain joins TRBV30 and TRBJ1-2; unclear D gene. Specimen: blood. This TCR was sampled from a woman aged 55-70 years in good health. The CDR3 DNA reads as TGTGCCCGGAGTCCTTCTGGTGGCTACACCTTC. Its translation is CARSPSGGYTF.